Detailed here is one TCR beta chain. Antigen unknown. This sample is part of a study of cytomegalovirus exposure and HLA in healthy donors. General study results and limits: Owing to their indistinguishability, certain V segments, notably TRBV6-2 and TRBV6-3, were excluded. A later analysis linked a missense DCLRE1C variant to TCR beta V- and J-gene trimming. Researchers reported in a later analysis that common viral pathogens appeared linked to several top clusters.

Germline CDR1 is SGHAT and CDR2 is FQNNGV. The CDR3 runs 12 residues. Trimming cost V 2 bases and J 4 bases, with 6 bases left between them. A multiplex PCR was run with 60 Vbeta primers and 13 Jbeta primers. Clones were read by immunoSEQ multiplex PCR, and TCRdb kept only the in-frame ones, dropping some. The table shows tens of thousands of clones, with more than 60% occurring only once. This receptor was identified in a young man in good health and CMV-seronegative. J is TRBJ2-7 and V is TRBV11-2, with unresolved D. The specimen was PBMCs. The CDR3 DNA is TGTGCCAGCAGCTTAACTTCGTACGAGCAGTACTTC. Its translation: CASSLTSYEQYF.